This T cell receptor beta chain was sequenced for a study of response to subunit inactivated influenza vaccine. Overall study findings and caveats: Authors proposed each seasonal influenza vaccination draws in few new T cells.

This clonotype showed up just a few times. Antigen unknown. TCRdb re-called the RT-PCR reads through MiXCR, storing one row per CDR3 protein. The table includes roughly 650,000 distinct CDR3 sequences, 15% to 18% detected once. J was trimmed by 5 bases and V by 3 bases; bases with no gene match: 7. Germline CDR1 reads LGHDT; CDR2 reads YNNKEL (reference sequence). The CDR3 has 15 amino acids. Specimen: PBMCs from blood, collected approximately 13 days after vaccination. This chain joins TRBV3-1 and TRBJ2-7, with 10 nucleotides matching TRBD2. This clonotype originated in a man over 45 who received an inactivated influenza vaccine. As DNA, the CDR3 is TGTGCCAGCAGCCAGGGGCTAGCGGGAGTCCACGAGCAGTACTTC. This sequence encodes CASSQGLAGVHEQYF.